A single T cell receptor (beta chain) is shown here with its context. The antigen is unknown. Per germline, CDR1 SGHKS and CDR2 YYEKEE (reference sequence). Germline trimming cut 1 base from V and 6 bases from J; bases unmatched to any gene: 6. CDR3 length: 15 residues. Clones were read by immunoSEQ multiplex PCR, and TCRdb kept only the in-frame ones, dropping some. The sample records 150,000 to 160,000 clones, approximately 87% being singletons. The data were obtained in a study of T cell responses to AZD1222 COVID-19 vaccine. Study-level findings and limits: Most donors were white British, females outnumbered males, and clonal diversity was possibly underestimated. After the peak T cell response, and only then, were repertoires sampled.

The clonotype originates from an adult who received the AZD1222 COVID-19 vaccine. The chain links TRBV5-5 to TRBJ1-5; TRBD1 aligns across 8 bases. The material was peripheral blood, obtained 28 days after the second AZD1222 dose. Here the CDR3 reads CASSLSGTGGQPQHF. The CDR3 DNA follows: TGTGCCAGCAGCTTGTCCGGGACAGGTGGTCAGCCCCAGCATTTT.